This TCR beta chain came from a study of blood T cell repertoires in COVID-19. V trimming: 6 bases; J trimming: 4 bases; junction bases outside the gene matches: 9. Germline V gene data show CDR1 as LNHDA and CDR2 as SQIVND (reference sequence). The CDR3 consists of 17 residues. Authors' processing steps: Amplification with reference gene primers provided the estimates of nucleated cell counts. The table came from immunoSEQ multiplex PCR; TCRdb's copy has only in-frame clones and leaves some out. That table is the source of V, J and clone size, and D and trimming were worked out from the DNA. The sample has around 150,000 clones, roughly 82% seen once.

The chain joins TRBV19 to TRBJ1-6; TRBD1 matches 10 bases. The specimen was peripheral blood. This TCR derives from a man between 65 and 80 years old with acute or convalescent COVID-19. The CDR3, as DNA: TGTGCCAGTAGCCCGACAGGGGGCTATTCGTATAATTCACCCCTCCACTTT. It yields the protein CASSPTGGYSYNSPLHF.